The rows below give T cell receptor beta chains drawn from one sample of a study of cytomegalovirus exposure and HLA in healthy donors. Only in-frame clones appear in the TCRdb table, and some are missing; sequencing was by immunoSEQ multiplex PCR. The table shows 52,000 or so clones, with roughly 80% occurring only once. The sequenced material came from PBMCs. The receptor source for this set is a woman aged 35 to 49 in good health and CMV-seropositive. Both conserved end residues are part of each CDR3. Each record gives: V gene, CDR3 protein.

V: TRBV9
CDR3: CASSALDRGLETQYF

V: TRBV6-5
CDR3: CASRGANLYEQYF

V: TRBV19
CDR3: CASSPSSHRQGLANYGYTF

V: TRBV4-3
CDR3: CASSQGPGGPQPQHF

V: TRBV11-2
CDR3: CASSLGGGTGANEQFF

V: TRBV11-2
CDR3: CASSLGQGRGNTIYF

V: TRBV19
CDR3: CASSIWEGSGANVLTF

V: TRBV6-1
CDR3: CASRGQGVRNQPQHF

V: TRBV2
CDR3: CASSVDGGVAGELFF

V: TRBV6-1
CDR3: CASSEAGQGWYQPQHF

V: TRBV6-5
CDR3: CASSYSSRGHEQYF

V: TRBV28
CDR3: CASSLTGKPQHF

V: TRBV5-6
CDR3: CASSLRGNNEKLFF

V: TRBV6-5
CDR3: CASSYVMRGATEQYF

V: TRBV19
CDR3: CASRTMNTEAFF

V: TRBV28
CDR3: CASSSGNSPLHF

V: TRBV10-2
CDR3: CASSEKLRGGELFF